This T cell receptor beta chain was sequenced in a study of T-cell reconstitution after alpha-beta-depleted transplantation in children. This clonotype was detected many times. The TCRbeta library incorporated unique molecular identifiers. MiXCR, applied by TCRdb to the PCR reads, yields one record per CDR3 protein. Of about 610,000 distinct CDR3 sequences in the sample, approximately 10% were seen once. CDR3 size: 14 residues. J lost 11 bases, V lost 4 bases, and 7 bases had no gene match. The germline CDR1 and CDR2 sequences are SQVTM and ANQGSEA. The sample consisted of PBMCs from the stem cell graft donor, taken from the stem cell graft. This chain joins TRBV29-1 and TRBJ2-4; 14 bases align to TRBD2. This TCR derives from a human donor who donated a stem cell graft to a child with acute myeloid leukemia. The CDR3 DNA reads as TGCAGCGTTGTGACTAGCGGGAGGGCCCGGGTTCAGTACTTC. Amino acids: CSVVTSGRARVQYF.